This is a list of T cell receptor beta chains from one sample in a study of cytomegalovirus exposure and HLA in healthy donors. Profiled with immunoSEQ multiplex PCR; TCRdb holds only in-frame clones, not every one. The sample includes 150,000 or so clones, around 70% of them seen just once. The sample comprised PBMCs. All receptors come from a man aged 30-40 years in good health and CMV-seronegative. CDR3s include the opening cysteine and the closing phenylalanine or tryptophan. Fields, in order: J gene, CDR3 length, V gene, CDR3 protein.

j_gene: TRBJ2-1; len: 12; v_gene: TRBV29-1; CDR3aa: CSVSGGAYEQFF
j_gene: TRBJ2-7; len: 14; v_gene: TRBV15; CDR3aa: CATSRDRHSLEQYF
j_gene: TRBJ2-7; len: 13; v_gene: TRBV5-6; CDR3aa: CASSLGSGDEQYF
j_gene: TRBJ1-2; len: 13; v_gene: TRBV29-1; CDR3aa: CSVWTARGYGYTF
j_gene: TRBJ1-1; len: 13; v_gene: TRBV6-1; CDR3aa: CASSGQGAHSAFF
j_gene: TRBJ1-2; len: 13; v_gene: TRBV7-9; CDR3aa: CASRPTSAAGYTF
j_gene: TRBJ1-6; len: 15; v_gene: TRBV6-5; CDR3aa: CASSYRKDRTSPLHF
j_gene: TRBJ2-1; len: 12; v_gene: TRBV25-1; CDR3aa: CASRDTYNEQFF
j_gene: TRBJ2-5; len: 15; v_gene: TRBV15; CDR3aa: CATSRGGLSQETQYF
j_gene: TRBJ2-7; len: 14; v_gene: TRBV6-1; CDR3aa: CASSVTRSSYEQYF
j_gene: TRBJ1-5; len: 16; v_gene: TRBV7-6; CDR3aa: CASSLEQGGSNQPQHF
j_gene: TRBJ1-1; len: 15; v_gene: TRBV7-6; CDR3aa: CASSLAPGHSTEAFF
j_gene: TRBJ2-1; len: 15; v_gene: TRBV6-4; CDR3aa: CASSLLAGVNNEQFF
j_gene: TRBJ1-2; len: 14; v_gene: TRBV7-2; CDR3aa: CASSFQGSNYGYTF
j_gene: TRBJ1-1; len: 15; v_gene: TRBV7-9; CDR3aa: CASSLAQGYGTEAFF
j_gene: TRBJ2-5; len: 15; v_gene: TRBV19; CDR3aa: CASSTGLDPVETQYF
j_gene: TRBJ2-3; len: 14; v_gene: TRBV5-1; CDR3aa: CASSYRDWTDTQYF
j_gene: TRBJ2-7; len: 15; v_gene: TRBV27; CDR3aa: CASGKGQVRQYEQYF
j_gene: TRBJ1-1; len: 15; v_gene: TRBV9; CDR3aa: CASSPWGEMNTEAFF
j_gene: TRBJ2-5; len: 16; v_gene: TRBV2; CDR3aa: CASSAGTGAGQETQYF
j_gene: TRBJ2-1; len: 13; v_gene: TRBV5-4; CDR3aa: CASSTTSGTEQFF
j_gene: TRBJ2-1; len: 16; v_gene: TRBV7-2; CDR3aa: CASSTAGGHPYNEQFF
j_gene: TRBJ1-5; len: 11; v_gene: TRBV28; CDR3aa: CASSEIAPQNF
j_gene: TRBJ1-3; len: 12; v_gene: TRBV30; CDR3aa: CAWGTAGNTIYF
j_gene: TRBJ1-5; len: 11; v_gene: TRBV6-1; CDR3aa: CASSLPGPQHF
j_gene: TRBJ2-1; len: 15; v_gene: TRBV5-1; CDR3aa: CASSLQGGAANEQFF
j_gene: TRBJ1-3; len: 14; v_gene: TRBV6-6; CDR3aa: CASRGTDVGNTIYF
j_gene: TRBJ1-1; len: 13; v_gene: TRBV10-3; CDR3aa: CAISEESNTEAFF
j_gene: TRBJ1-4; len: 18; v_gene: TRBV7-9; CDR3aa: CASSLGFGMQRGDEKLFF
j_gene: TRBJ2-7; len: 15; v_gene: TRBV6-5; CDR3aa: CASSSHSGGGYEQYF
j_gene: TRBJ1-1; len: 13; v_gene: TRBV4-1; CDR3aa: CASSLTGRSEAFF
j_gene: TRBJ1-2; len: 16; v_gene: TRBV4-2; CDR3aa: CASSQDWTGGGYGYTF
j_gene: TRBJ1-1; len: 13; v_gene: TRBV4-3; CDR3aa: CASSQSVTRGAFF
j_gene: TRBJ1-1; len: 14; v_gene: TRBV5-1; CDR3aa: CASSLEGGGTEAFF
j_gene: TRBJ2-5; len: 17; v_gene: TRBV9; CDR3aa: CAGSVEGHSPIQETQYF
j_gene: TRBJ1-2; len: 13; v_gene: TRBV5-1; CDR3aa: CASSFSVRGGYTF
j_gene: TRBJ1-1; len: 13; v_gene: TRBV14; CDR3aa: CASSLTRGTEAFF
j_gene: TRBJ1-1; len: 15; v_gene: TRBV19; CDR3aa: CASSIAWDSRSEAFF
j_gene: TRBJ2-1; len: 15; v_gene: TRBV18; CDR3aa: CASSLGTGVVNEQFF
j_gene: TRBJ2-7; len: 14; v_gene: TRBV7-2; CDR3aa: CASSLSGGSYEQYF